This T cell receptor beta chain was profiled in a study of T cell changes during pregnancy in multiple sclerosis (dated by TCRdb to between 2017 and 2020). About the full investigation: In women with multiple sclerosis, the researchers looked at how the T cell repertoire shifted as pregnancy progressed.

Library preparation employed the immunoSEQ multiplex PCR assay. Not all clones reach the TCRdb copy of this immuneACCESS table, which keeps in-frame sequences only. Checked studies attribute under half of the gap to unresolved V genes and leave the rest unexplained. Recorded for this sample are 14,000 to 15,000 clones; 70% to 90% of them occurred a single time. In total, the top ten clones hold around 19% of the sample. The CDR3 runs 15 residues from the cysteine to the phenylalanine. Only the CDR3 DNA is retained, 45 bases long and in frame from the first base. Reading the germline V gene gives CDR1 MNHEY and CDR2 SVGAGI. V lost 2 bases and J lost 2 bases; the stretch between them is 11 bases long. This clone was detected only once. Its antigen remains unidentified. No base quality values were provided; no much bigger clone lies one nucleotide off.

This receptor chain uses TRBV6-5 and TRBJ2-3, and TRBD1 may be the D gene, going by 5 matching bases. Sequenced material: CD8+ T cells from peripheral blood mononuclear cells, taken in the first trimester of pregnancy. The receptor was isolated from a female donor with multiple sclerosis, enrolled in a pregnancy study. The nucleotide sequence is TGTGCCAGCAGTTACACGCCAGGGATCACAGATACGCAGTATTTT. Translated, it gives CASSYTPGITDTQYF.